Each of the 3 T cell receptor beta chains below was sequenced from the same sample in a study of shared clonotypes between healthy human individuals. Using immunoSEQ multiplex PCR, the repertoire was profiled, and TCRdb retains in-frame clones only, with some absent. The sample consists of about 980,000 clones, around 80% of them appearing once. The sample was memory CD4+ T cells sorted from blood. This sample's subset: CD45RA-negative fraction. The receptors derive from a man between 18 and 29 years old in good health.

This rearrangement joins TRBV7-9 to TRBJ2-5; perhaps TRBD2 as D (5 bases). The CDR3 is 15 residues long. Germline V gene data show CDR1 as SEHNR and CDR2 as FQNEAQ (reference sequence). Trimming stripped 3 bases from V and 2 bases from J, with 13 bases between. The CDR3 DNA sequence: TGTGCCAGCAGCTTGAATGGACTTAATCAAGAGACCCAGTACTTC. As protein: CASSLNGLNQETQYF.

This chain joins TRBV20-1 and TRBJ1-2; D is uncertain. Germline V gene data show CDR1 as DFQATT and CDR2 as SNEGSKA (reference sequence). This CDR3 region has 11 residues. The V end lost 5 bases, the J end lost 3 bases, and 7 bases lay between the germline ends. The CDR3 sequence is CSARPDYGYTF. CDR3 DNA sequence: TGCAGTGCTCGTCCCGACTATGGCTACACCTTC.

The chain is built from TRBV6-1 and TRBJ2-1; TRBD2 matches at 11 bases. V dropped 0 bases and J dropped 9; count of bases not matched to a gene: 4. This CDR3 is 15 amino acids long. Per the germline V gene, CDR1 is MNHNS and CDR2 is SASEGT. CDR3 bases: TGTGCCAGCAGTGAAGCGCCTAGCGGGAGGACTGAGCAGTTCTTC. Protein: CASSEAPSGRTEQFF.